These 2 T cell receptor beta chains were all obtained from the same sample, sequenced in a study of T cell changes during pregnancy in multiple sclerosis. Repertoires were generated with immunoSEQ multiplex PCR, while TCRdb's copy carries only in-frame clones and drops some. The sample has tens of thousands of clones, under 95% seen once. The source was peripheral blood, collected in the second trimester of pregnancy. The receptors originated from a female donor in good health, enrolled as a control in a pregnancy study.

The V call is TRBV7-3, the J call TRBJ1-2; TRBD1 is a possible D gene (5 bases). The CDR3 runs to 14 residues. The germline gives CDR1 SGHTA, CDR2 FQGTGA. V was cut by 6 bases and J by 4 bases, with 15 bases left in between. In DNA form, the CDR3 reads TGTGCCAGCAGTTTAGCAGGGCTTGGCTATGGCTACACCTTC. Residues: CASSLAGLGYGYTF.

This clone is medium-sized (0.01 to 0.1%) in the sample. The chain uses TRBV5-4 and TRBJ1-6, with 7 bases lining up with TRBD1. Looked up from germline, CDR1 is SGHNT and CDR2 is YYREEE (reference sequence). This CDR3 has 15 residues. V lost 0 bases and J lost 6; bases outside the gene matches: 3. The CDR3: CASSLAGDSNSPLHF. CDR3 nucleotides: TGTGCCAGCAGCTTGGCCGGGGACAGTAATTCACCCCTCCACTTT.